The 8 T cell receptor beta chains below come from one sample, sequenced in a study of siplizumab effects on memory and regulatory T cells. The method was immunoSEQ multiplex PCR; TCRdb's version includes in-frame clones alone and lacks a portion of them. The profile covers 80,000 to 130,000 clones, with roughly 92% appearing a single time and under 0.65% taken by the ten largest. Sequenced input: Tregs sorted from blood. The receptors derive from a human donor in good health.

The CDR3 DNA reads TGTGCCAGCAGTTTTTTAGGGACTAGCGGGAGGGAGACCCAGTACTTC. Amino acids: CASSFLGTSGRETQYF. The chain links TRBV6-5 to TRBJ2-5; TRBD2 aligns across 15 bases. V trimming: 4 bases; J trimming: 5 bases; junction bases outside the gene matches: 5. Looked up from germline, CDR1 is MNHEY and CDR2 is SVGAGI. The CDR3 loop spans 16 amino acids.

This clone was seen just once. V and J are TRBV7-9 and TRBJ1-2; maybe TRBD1 (6 bases). There are 16 residues in the CDR3. Germline V gene lookup returns CDR1 SEHNR and CDR2 FQNEAQ (reference sequence). V was clipped by 4 bases and J by 3 bases, with 18 bases between them. The CDR3 bases are TGTGCCAGCAGCTCCCCGGGCCGGGGGGCCGACTATGGCTACACCTTC. Translated: CASSSPGRGADYGYTF.

The chain joins TRBV6-6 to TRBJ1-1; D possibly corresponds to TRBD1 (6 bases). The V end was cut by 4 bases, the J end by 6 bases, with 15 bases between. Germline V lookup: CDR1 MNHNY, CDR2 SVGAGI (reference sequence). The CDR3 contains 14 residues. The CDR3 here is CASSWDNHFSEAFF. The CDR3 bases are TGTGCCAGCAGTTGGGACAATCACTTTTCTGAAGCTTTCTTT.

The chain has TRBV4-1 and TRBJ1-2; TRBD1 matches at 7 bases. The CDR3 is 15 amino acids. CDR1 MGHRA and CDR2 YSYEKL come from the germline V gene. The V segment lost 2 bases and the J segment 0 bases; nucleotides outside the gene matches: 3. The CDR3 coding sequence is TGCGCCAGCAGCCAACCCGACAGGGCTAACTATGGCTACACCTTC. Protein sequence: CASSQPDRANYGYTF.

The rearrangement joins TRBV27 to TRBJ1-1, with D tentatively TRBD1 (5 bases). Germline V gene data show CDR1 as MNHEY and CDR2 as SMNVEV (reference sequence). The CDR3 extends over 12 amino acids. Trimming shortened V by 11 bases and J by 1 base, and 11 bases separated the two germline ends. The CDR3 coding sequence is TGTGCCGGCACGACAGAGAACACTGAAGCTTTCTTT. This sequence encodes CAGTTENTEAFF.

The chain links TRBV10-1 to TRBJ2-5; no clear D. The CDR3 is 10 amino acids. CDR1 is WNHNN, CDR2 SYGVQD, per germline (reference sequence). V gave up 6 bases and J gave up 5 bases, with 4 bases separating them. CDR3 loop: CASRGETQYF. CDR3 DNA: TGCGCCAGCAGAGGGGAGACCCAGTACTTC.

The chain couples TRBV28 to TRBJ2-7, with D possibly TRBD2 on 6 matching bases. Trimming shortened V by 7 bases and J by 4 bases, and 26 bases separated the two germline ends. The CDR3 contains 17 residues. Looked up from germline, CDR1 is MDHEN and CDR2 is SYDVKM. The CDR3 here is CASTNPLNPGGSYEQYF. In DNA form, the CDR3 reads TGTGCCAGCACTAATCCCCTAAATCCTGGAGGGAGTTACGAGCAGTACTTC. The variable domain in full, with the rest retrieved from reference TRBV28 and TRBJ2-7, is DVKVTQSSRYLVKRTGEKVFLECVQDMDHENMFWYRQDPGLGLRLIYFSYDVKMKEKGDIPEGYSVSREKKERFSLILESASTNQTSMYLCASTNPLNPGGSYEQYFGPGTRLTVT.

The rearrangement links TRBV20-1 to TRBJ1-1; tentatively, D is TRBD1 (5 bases). Germline CDR1 reads DFQATT; CDR2 reads SNEGSKA (reference sequence). The CDR3 contains 11 residues. V lost 7 bases to trimming and J lost 5 bases, with 11 bases between them. Here the CDR3 reads CSVGTITEAFF. CDR3 nucleotides: TGCAGTGTAGGGACGATTACTGAAGCTTTCTTT.